Shown below are 31 T cell receptor beta chains from a single sample sequenced in a study of blood T cell repertoires in COVID-19. The repertoire was sequenced with immunoSEQ multiplex PCR; TCRdb's copy has only in-frame clones and lacks some. In the table there are about 130,000 clones, about 88% of which are singletons. Source material: peripheral blood. These receptors originate from a man between 50 and 59 years old with active COVID-19.

The V gene is TRBV5-1, the J gene TRBJ1-4; D is unresolved. The length of the CDR3 is 14 residues. Germline CDR1 is SGHRS and CDR2 is YFSETQ. V was trimmed by 7 bases and J by 1 base, leaving 11 bases between them. The CDR3 is CASLGLGTNEKLFF. The CDR3 nucleotides read TGCGCCAGCCTAGGATTGGGAACTAATGAAAAACTGTTTTTT.

This CDR3 is CASSAGRGPNTEAFF. The DNA for the CDR3 is TGTGCCAGCAGCGCGGGCAGGGGGCCAAACACTGAAGCTTTCTTT. The gene calls are TRBV7-7 and TRBJ1-1; 8 nucleotides line up with TRBD1. Germline loops: CDR1 SSHAT, CDR2 FNYEAQ (reference sequence). The CDR3 is 15 residues long. The V gene end was trimmed by 5 bases and the J gene end by 2 bases; junction bases not matched to a gene: 7.

The chain employs TRBV20-1 and TRBJ1-2; 7 bases agree with TRBD1. The CDR3 is 13 residues long. V was clipped by 3 bases and J by 7 bases; unmatched bases: 8. Germline V CDR1 and CDR2: DFQATT, SNEGSKA (reference sequence). The CDR3 is CSASSRGEGGYTF. The CDR3 DNA reads TGCAGTGCTAGTTCCAGGGGGGAAGGTGGCTACACCTTC.

The rearrangement links TRBV19 to TRBJ2-6; 12 bases are shared with TRBD2. V lost 3 bases and J lost 0; bases outside the gene matches: 3. Germline assignment: CDR1 LNHDA and CDR2 SQIVND (reference sequence). The CDR3 extends over 18 amino acids. CDR3 residues: CASSMGTSGYSGANVLTF. CDR3 coding DNA: TGTGCCAGTAGTATGGGGACTAGCGGGTACTCTGGGGCCAACGTCCTGACTTTC.

This clone was seen more than once but under ten times. This chain links TRBV7-7 with TRBJ2-3; 7 bases match TRBD2. The ends lost 5 bases at V and 2 bases at J; junction bases unmatched: 4. This CDR3 contains 14 residues. Germline V gene lookup returns CDR1 SSHAT and CDR2 FNYEAQ (reference sequence). The CDR3 reads CASSPSGITDTQYF. The CDR3 nucleotides are TGTGCCAGCAGCCCCAGCGGGATCACAGATACGCAGTATTTT.

CDR3: CASSFQGRSDTGELFF. CDR3 nucleotides: TGCGCCAGCAGCTTCCAGGGTCGGAGCGACACCGGGGAGCTGTTTTTT. This chain uses TRBV5-1 with TRBJ2-2; a weak D match, TRBD1 (5 bases). The CDR3 length is 16 residues. V was clipped by 2 bases and J by 3 bases, with 14 bases between them. Germline loops: CDR1 SGHRS, CDR2 YFSETQ.

The genes are TRBV24-1 and TRBJ1-1; maybe TRBD1 (6 bases). Between the trimmed V and J ends, which lost 3 bases and 0 bases, there was a span of 16 bases. Germline V lookup: CDR1 KGHDR, CDR2 SFDVKD. This CDR3 region has 17 residues. The CDR3 DNA reads TGTGCCACCAGTGATGAAGCCGGGACAACCATGAACACTGAAGCTTTCTTT. Its protein product is CATSDEAGTTMNTEAFF.

V gene TRBV14 combines with J gene TRBJ2-5; 7 bases agree with TRBD1. The CDR3 runs to 16 residues. CDR1 is SGHDN, CDR2 FVKESK, per germline. With 1 base clipped from V and 5 bases from J, the junction kept 10 bases outside the gene matches. As DNA, the CDR3 is TGTGCCAGCAGCCAAGGCCGGACAGGACTCGTGGAGACCCAGTACTTC. Its translation is CASSQGRTGLVETQYF.

The chain links TRBV11-3 to TRBJ2-3; 7 bases are shared with TRBD1. The germline gives CDR1 SGHNT, CDR2 YENEEA. V dropped 0 bases and J dropped 4; count of bases not matched to a gene: 10. The CDR3 totals 17 residues. The CDR3 DNA follows: TGTGCCAGCAGCTTAGATCTGGGGACAGTGAGGCCAGATACGCAGTATTTT. Translating gives CASSLDLGTVRPDTQYF.

This chain uses TRBV5-1 with TRBJ1-4, with a possible D match to TRBD1 (5 bases). Germline CDR1 is SGHRS and CDR2 is YFSETQ. V lost 2 bases to trimming and J lost 7 bases, with 12 bases between them. The CDR3 consists of 14 residues. CDR3 nucleotide sequence: TGCGCCAGCAGCTTAAGGGACTATAGTGAAAAACTGTTTTTT. Amino acid sequence: CASSLRDYSEKLFF.

The rearrangement joins TRBV4-2 to TRBJ2-1, with 7 positions matching TRBD2. Germline V gene sequence: CDR1 LGHNA, CDR2 YNFKEQ. Germline trimming cut 5 bases from V and 7 bases from J; bases unmatched to any gene: 5. CDR3 length: 13 amino acids. As DNA, the CDR3 is TGTGCCAGCAGCTCTTGGACTAGTAATGAGCAGTTCTTC. It yields the protein CASSSWTSNEQFF.

The genes are TRBV5-1 and TRBJ2-3, with 9 bases that match TRBD1. The V gene end was trimmed by 5 bases and the J gene end by 3 bases; junction bases not matched to a gene: 7. The CDR3 is 15 amino acids. Germline V gives CDR1 SGHRS, CDR2 YFSETQ. The CDR3: CASRPGTGLTDTQYF. CDR3 DNA sequence: TGCGCCAGCAGGCCGGGGACAGGGCTGACAGATACGCAGTATTTT.

This clone was detected a few times. The gene calls are TRBV5-6 and TRBJ2-1; D is perhaps TRBD2 (5 bases). This CDR3 contains 12 residues. The germline gives CDR1 SGHDT, CDR2 YYEEEE. V shed 1 base and J shed 7 bases, with 6 bases lying between them. In DNA, the CDR3 is TGTGCCAGCAGCTTGTCGGGGAATGAGCAGTTCTTC. This codes for CASSLSGNEQFF. The whole variable domain, filled in from reference TRBV5-6 and TRBJ2-1, reads DAGVTQSPTHLIKTRGQQVTLRCSPKSGHDTVSWYQQALGQGPQFIFQYYEEEERQRGNFPDRFSGHQFPNYSSELNVNALLLGDSALYLCASSLSGNEQFFGPGTRLTVL.

As to this clone: This same CDR3 is encoded by further DNA sequences in the sample. This chain links TRBV9 with TRBJ1-1; 7 bases fit TRBD1. Losses at the gene ends were 0 bases for V and 3 bases for J; bases not matched to a gene: 8. The V gene's germline CDR1 is SGDLS and CDR2 YYNGEE. CDR3 length: 16 residues. The CDR3 bases are TGTGCCAGCAGCGTAGGAAGGGCAGGGGGAGACACTGAAGCTTTCTTT. It specifies CASSVGRAGGDTEAFF.

The chain is built from TRBV4-1 and TRBJ2-1, with D unclear. Between the trimmed V and J ends, which lost 0 bases and 4 bases, there was a span of 13 bases. From germline, CDR1 is MGHRA and CDR2 YSYEKL. The CDR3 consists of 16 residues. In nucleotides, the CDR3 is TGCGCCAGCAGCCAAGAAGACGCTTCAGCGTACAATGAGCAGTTCTTC. Its translation: CASSQEDASAYNEQFF.

The CDR3 bases are TGTGCCAGTAGTAAGACTAGCGGGAGGTTGGGCACAGATACGCAGTATTTT. Translation gives CASSKTSGRLGTDTQYF. The chain is built from TRBV19 and TRBJ2-3, with 13 bases lining up with TRBD2. This CDR3 has 17 amino acids. J lost 1 base, V lost 4 bases, and 5 bases had no gene match. Germline CDR1 reads LNHDA; CDR2 reads SQIVND (reference sequence).

The genes are TRBV3-1 (or the pseudogene TRBV3-2) and TRBJ1-1, with D perhaps TRBD1 (6 bases). Trimming removed 3 bases from V and 5 bases from J, with 13 bases in between. Looked up from germline, CDR1 is LGHDT and CDR2 is YNNKEL (reference sequence). This CDR3 is built from 14 residues. The CDR3 loop is CASSQRGGGTEAFF. The CDR3 bases are TGTGCCAGCAGCCAGAGAGGGGGGGGAACTGAAGCTTTCTTT.

The chain employs TRBV7-2 and TRBJ2-7; 14 positions agree with TRBD2. CDR3 length equals 17 residues. Germline assignment: CDR1 SGHTA and CDR2 FQGNSA. With 5 bases clipped from V and 4 bases from J, the junction kept 10 bases outside the gene matches. CDR3 sequence (DNA): TGTGCCAGCAGCAAAAACCCAGGGACTAGCGGGGGTTACGAGCAGTACTTC. It specifies CASSKNPGTSGGYEQYF.

V and J are TRBV13 and TRBJ1-1; no clear D gene. Germline CDR1 PRHDT, CDR2 FYEKMQ (reference sequence). The CDR3 is made up of 12 amino acids. V was cut by 3 bases and J by 10 bases, with 12 bases left in between. The CDR3 DNA sequence: TGTGCCAGCAGCTTCAGCAGAGGAGGAGCTTTCTTT. Translating gives CASSFSRGGAFF.

V usage is TRBV5-5 and J usage is TRBJ2-2; 13 nucleotides line up with TRBD2. From germline, CDR1 is SGHKS and CDR2 YYEKEE (reference sequence). This CDR3 has 19 residues. The junction had 7 bases not matched to a gene; V was cut back by 0 bases and J by 2 bases. In DNA, the CDR3 is TGTGCCAGCAGCTTGGTCCTCACTAGCGGGAGGGCCAACACCGGGGAGCTGTTTTTT. As protein: CASSLVLTSGRANTGELFF.

The rearrangement uses TRBV19 and TRBJ2-2; TRBD2 might be the D (6 bases). The V end was cut by 4 bases, the J end by 1 base, with 13 bases between. The CDR3 sequence is 16 residues long. Germline values: CDR1 LNHDA, CDR2 SQIVND (reference sequence). CDR3 sequence reads: CASSTPLRGNTGELFF. The CDR3 coding sequence is TGTGCCAGTAGTACCCCCCTGCGGGGGAACACCGGGGAGCTGTTTTTT.

V and J are TRBV10-2 and TRBJ1-2, with TRBD1 identical over 7 bases. Trimming took 6 bases from V and 8 from J; bases not matched to a gene: 12. CDR3 length: 14 amino acids. Germline lookup yields CDR1 WSHSY and CDR2 SAAADI. The CDR3, as DNA: TGCGCCAGCAGCCAACCTAGGACAGGCGTGGGCTACACCTTC. It specifies CASSQPRTGVGYTF.

The rearrangement joins TRBV9 to TRBJ2-5, with 7 bases lining up with TRBD2. Unmatched junction bases numbered 2, after V lost 4 bases and J lost 2 bases. Germline CDR1 and CDR2: SGDLS and YYNGEE. This CDR3 is built from 13 residues. In DNA, the CDR3 is TGTGCCAGCAGCCCGGGGGGACAAGAGACCCAGTACTTC. This gives the protein CASSPGGQETQYF.

The V gene is TRBV12-3 or TRBV12-4, the J gene TRBJ2-7; D remains ambiguous. This CDR3 comprises 13 residues. V lost 5 bases and J 3 bases, leaving 11 bases between the germline ends. The CDR3 loop reads CASSLTVGYEQYF. CDR3 nucleotides: TGTGCCAGCAGTCTAACGGTCGGCTACGAGCAGTACTTC.

This rearrangement joins TRBV19 to TRBJ1-3, with D perhaps TRBD1 (5 bases). Trimming pared 6 bases from V and 1 base from J, leaving 16 bases between. From germline, CDR1 is LNHDA and CDR2 SQIVND (reference sequence). The CDR3 totals 16 residues. The CDR3 reads CASRLGRGGSGNTIYF. In DNA, the CDR3 is TGTGCCAGTAGACTCGGGCGGGGGGGTTCTGGAAACACCATATATTTT.

The V call is TRBV7-9, the J call TRBJ2-3, with 10 bases matching TRBD1. Germline-derived CDR1 and CDR2 are SEHNR and FQNEAQ (reference sequence). With 5 bases clipped from V and 2 bases from J, the junction kept 4 bases outside the gene matches. CDR3 length: 15 amino acids. The CDR3 region is CASSRTGGNTDTQYF. DNA for the CDR3: TGTGCCAGCAGCCGGACAGGGGGAAACACAGATACGCAGTATTTT.

The CDR3 spells CASSGRLAEETQYF. As DNA, the CDR3 is TGTGCCAGCAGTGGGAGACTAGCGGAAGAGACCCAGTACTTC. V is TRBV2 and J is TRBJ2-5, with TRBD2 identical over 9 bases. V trimming: 4 bases; J trimming: 3 bases; junction bases outside the gene matches: 3. The CDR3 has 14 residues. Per germline, CDR1 SNHLY and CDR2 FYNNEI.

This chain joins TRBV5-1 and TRBJ2-5; possible D gene TRBD2, 5 bases. Germline assignment: CDR1 SGHRS and CDR2 YFSETQ. The CDR3 is 12 amino acids. V was trimmed by 4 bases and J by 5 bases, leaving 9 bases between them. As DNA, the CDR3 is TGCGCCAGCAGCGAGGGTTTGGAGACCCAGTACTTC. It yields the protein CASSEGLETQYF.

This CDR3 is CASSVDQPQHF. In DNA form, the CDR3 reads TGTGCCAGCAGCGTCGATCAGCCCCAGCATTTT. The chain combines TRBV6-5 with TRBJ1-5, with D uncertain. This CDR3 is built from 11 residues. Germline CDR1 reads MNHEY; CDR2 reads SVGAGI. V shed 6 bases and J shed 5 bases, with 5 bases lying between them.

The rearrangement uses TRBV24-1 and TRBJ2-7, with 7 positions matching TRBD1. The CDR3 loop spans 13 amino acids. V was clipped by 3 bases and J by 4 bases; unmatched bases: 2. Germline values: CDR1 KGHDR, CDR2 SFDVKD. In nucleotides, the CDR3 is TGTGCCACCAGTGATCGACAGGGTTACGAGCAGTACTTC. Translation: CATSDRQGYEQYF.

The table lists this clone with a few counts. The V call is TRBV4-1, the J call TRBJ2-7; a weak D match, TRBD1 (5 bases). Trimming took off 2 bases at V and 1 base at J, with 9 bases between the two ends. The CDR3 consists of 14 residues. Germline V CDR1 and CDR2: MGHRA, YSYEKL. This chain's CDR3 is CASSQRGVSYEQYF. The CDR3 DNA follows: TGCGCCAGCAGCCAAAGGGGTGTTTCCTACGAGCAGTACTTC.